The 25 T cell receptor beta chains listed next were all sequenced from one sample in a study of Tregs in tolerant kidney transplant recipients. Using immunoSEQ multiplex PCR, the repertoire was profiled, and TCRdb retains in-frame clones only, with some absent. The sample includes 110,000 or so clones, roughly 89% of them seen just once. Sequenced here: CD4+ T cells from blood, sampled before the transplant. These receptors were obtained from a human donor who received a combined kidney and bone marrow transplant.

The CDR3 DNA reads as TGCGCCAGCAGCTTGGTCCCGGACACGACTGAAGCTTTCTTT. Translation gives CASSLVPDTTEAFF. The V call is TRBV5-1, the J call TRBJ1-1; D is possibly TRBD1 (5 bases). Germline V CDR1 and CDR2: SGHRS, YFSETQ. Trimming shortened V by 0 bases and J by 5 bases, and 11 bases separated the two germline ends. The CDR3 spans 14 residues.

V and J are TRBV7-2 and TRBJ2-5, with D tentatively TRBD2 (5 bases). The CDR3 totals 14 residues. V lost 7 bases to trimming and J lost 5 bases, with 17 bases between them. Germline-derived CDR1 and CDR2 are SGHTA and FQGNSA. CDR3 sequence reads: CASNSIPRGETQYF. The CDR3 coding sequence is TGTGCCAGCAACAGTATCCCCCGAGGGGAGACCCAGTACTTC.

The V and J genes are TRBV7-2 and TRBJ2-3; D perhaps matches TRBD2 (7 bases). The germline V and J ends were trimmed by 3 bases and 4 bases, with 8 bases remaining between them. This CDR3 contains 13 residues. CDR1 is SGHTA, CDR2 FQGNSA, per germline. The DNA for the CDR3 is TGTGCCAGCAGCTTGGGGGGGCCAGATACGCAGTATTTT. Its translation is CASSLGGPDTQYF.

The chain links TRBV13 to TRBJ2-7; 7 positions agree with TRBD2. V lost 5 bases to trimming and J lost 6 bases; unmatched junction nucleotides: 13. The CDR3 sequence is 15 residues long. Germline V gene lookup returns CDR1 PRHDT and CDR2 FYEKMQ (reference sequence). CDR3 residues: CASSPRLAGESEQYF. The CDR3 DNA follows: TGTGCCAGCAGCCCACGACTGGCGGGAGAGTCCGAGCAGTACTTC.

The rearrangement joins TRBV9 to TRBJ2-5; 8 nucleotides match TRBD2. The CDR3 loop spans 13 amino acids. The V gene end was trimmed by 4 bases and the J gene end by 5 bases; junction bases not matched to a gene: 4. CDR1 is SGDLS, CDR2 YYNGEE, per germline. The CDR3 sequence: CASSREGRETQYF. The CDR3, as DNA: TGTGCCAGCAGCCGGGAGGGGCGCGAGACCCAGTACTTC.

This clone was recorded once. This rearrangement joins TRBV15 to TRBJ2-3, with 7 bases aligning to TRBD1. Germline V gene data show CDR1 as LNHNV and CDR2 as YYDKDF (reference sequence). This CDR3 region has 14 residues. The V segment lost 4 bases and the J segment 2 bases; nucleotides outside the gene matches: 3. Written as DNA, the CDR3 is TGTGCCACCAGCACCGACAGGGTCACAGATACGCAGTATTTT. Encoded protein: CATSTDRVTDTQYF.

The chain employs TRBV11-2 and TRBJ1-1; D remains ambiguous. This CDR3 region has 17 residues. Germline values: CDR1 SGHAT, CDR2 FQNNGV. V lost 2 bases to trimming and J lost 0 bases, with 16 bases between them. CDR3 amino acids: CASSLWAPRGMNTEAFF. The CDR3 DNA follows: TGTGCCAGCAGCTTATGGGCCCCTCGTGGTATGAACACTGAAGCTTTCTTT.

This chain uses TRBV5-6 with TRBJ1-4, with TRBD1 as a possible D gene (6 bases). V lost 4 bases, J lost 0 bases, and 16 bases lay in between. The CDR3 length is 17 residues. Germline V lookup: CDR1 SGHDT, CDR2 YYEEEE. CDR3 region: CASSLGGPDTTNEKLFF. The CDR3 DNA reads TGTGCCAGCAGCCTGGGGGGGCCGGATACAACTAATGAAAAACTGTTTTTT.

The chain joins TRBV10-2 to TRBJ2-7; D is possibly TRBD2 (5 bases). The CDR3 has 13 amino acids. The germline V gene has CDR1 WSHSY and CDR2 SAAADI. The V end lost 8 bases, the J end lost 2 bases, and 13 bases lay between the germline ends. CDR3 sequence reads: CASAPGSPYEQYF. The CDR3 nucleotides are TGCGCCAGCGCACCGGGGAGCCCCTACGAGCAGTACTTC.

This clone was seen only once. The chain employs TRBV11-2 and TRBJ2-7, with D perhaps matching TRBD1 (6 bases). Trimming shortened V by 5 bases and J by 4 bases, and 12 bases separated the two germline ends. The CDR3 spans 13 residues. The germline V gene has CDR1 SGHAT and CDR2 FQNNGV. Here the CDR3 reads CASSPGQLYEQYF. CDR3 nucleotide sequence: TGTGCCAGCAGCCCGGGACAACTTTACGAGCAGTACTTC.

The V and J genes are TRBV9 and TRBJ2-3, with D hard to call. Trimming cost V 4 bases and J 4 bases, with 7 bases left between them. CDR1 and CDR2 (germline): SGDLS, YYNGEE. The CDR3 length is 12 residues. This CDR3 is CASSPTSDTQYF. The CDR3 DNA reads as TGTGCCAGCAGCCCTACTTCAGATACGCAGTATTTT.

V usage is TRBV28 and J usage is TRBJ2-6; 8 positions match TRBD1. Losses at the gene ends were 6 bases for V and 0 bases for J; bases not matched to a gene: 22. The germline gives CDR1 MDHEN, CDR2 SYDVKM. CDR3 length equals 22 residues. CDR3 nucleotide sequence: TGTGCCAGCAGCGACGAATGGGTATCTTCGGGACAGGATCGCTCTGGGGCCAACGTCCTGACTTTC. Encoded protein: CASSDEWVSSGQDRSGANVLTF.

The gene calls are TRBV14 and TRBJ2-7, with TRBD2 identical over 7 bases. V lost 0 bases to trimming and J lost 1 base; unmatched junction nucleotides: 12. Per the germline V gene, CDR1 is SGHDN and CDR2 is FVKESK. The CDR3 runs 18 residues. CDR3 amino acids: CASSQDVFLADRSYEQYF. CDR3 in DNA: TGTGCCAGCAGCCAAGATGTTTTTCTAGCGGATCGATCCTACGAGCAGTACTTC.

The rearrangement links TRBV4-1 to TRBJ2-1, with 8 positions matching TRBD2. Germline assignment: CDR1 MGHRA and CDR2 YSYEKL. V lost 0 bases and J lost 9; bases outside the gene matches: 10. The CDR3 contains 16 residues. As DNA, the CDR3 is TGCGCCAGCAGCCAAGAGGGTCGGGGGGGCCCCGGTGAGCAGTTCTTC. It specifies CASSQEGRGGPGEQFF.

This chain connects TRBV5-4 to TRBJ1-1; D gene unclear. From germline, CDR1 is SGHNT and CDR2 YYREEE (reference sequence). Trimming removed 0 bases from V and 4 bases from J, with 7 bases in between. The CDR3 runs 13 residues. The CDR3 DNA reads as TGTGCCAGCAGCTTGGTACGGGGCACTGAAGCTTTCTTT. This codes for CASSLVRGTEAFF.

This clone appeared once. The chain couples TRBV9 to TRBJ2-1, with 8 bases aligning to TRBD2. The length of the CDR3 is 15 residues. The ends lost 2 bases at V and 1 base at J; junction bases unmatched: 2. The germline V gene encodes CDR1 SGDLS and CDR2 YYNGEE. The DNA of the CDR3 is TGTGCCAGCAGCGTGGGACTAGAATCCTACAATGAGCAGTTCTTC. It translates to CASSVGLESYNEQFF.

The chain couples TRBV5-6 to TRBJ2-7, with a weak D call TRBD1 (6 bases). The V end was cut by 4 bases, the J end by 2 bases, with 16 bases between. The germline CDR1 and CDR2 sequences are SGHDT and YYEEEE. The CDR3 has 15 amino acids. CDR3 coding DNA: TGTGCCAGCAGCCCTCTTTGGGGGCAGACCTACGAGCAGTACTTC. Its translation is CASSPLWGQTYEQYF.

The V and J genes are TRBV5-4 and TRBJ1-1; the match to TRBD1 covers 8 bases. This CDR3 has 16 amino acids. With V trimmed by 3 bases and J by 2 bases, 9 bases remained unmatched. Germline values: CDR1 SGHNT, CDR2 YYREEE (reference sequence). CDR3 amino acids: CASSWWSTGGNTEAFF. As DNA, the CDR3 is TGTGCCAGCAGCTGGTGGTCTACAGGGGGTAACACTGAAGCTTTCTTT.

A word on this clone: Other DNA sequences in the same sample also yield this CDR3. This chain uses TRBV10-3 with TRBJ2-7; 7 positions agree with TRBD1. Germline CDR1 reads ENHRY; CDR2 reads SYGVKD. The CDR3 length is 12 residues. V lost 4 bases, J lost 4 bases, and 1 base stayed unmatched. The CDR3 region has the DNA TGTGCCATCAGTGTACAGGGGTACGAGCAGTACTTC. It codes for CAISVQGYEQYF.

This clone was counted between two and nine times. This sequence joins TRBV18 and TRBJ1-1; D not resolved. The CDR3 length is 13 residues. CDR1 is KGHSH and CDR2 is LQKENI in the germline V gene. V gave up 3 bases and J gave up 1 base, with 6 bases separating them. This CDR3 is CASSPQKNTEAFF. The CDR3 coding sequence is TGTGCCAGCTCACCCCAGAAGAACACTGAAGCTTTCTTT.

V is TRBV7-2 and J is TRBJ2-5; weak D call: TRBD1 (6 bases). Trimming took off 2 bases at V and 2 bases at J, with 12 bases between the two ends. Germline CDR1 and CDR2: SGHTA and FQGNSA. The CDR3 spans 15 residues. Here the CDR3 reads CASSLSGTGQETQYF. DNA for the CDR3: TGTGCCAGCAGCTTAAGCGGAACAGGGCAAGAGACCCAGTACTTC.

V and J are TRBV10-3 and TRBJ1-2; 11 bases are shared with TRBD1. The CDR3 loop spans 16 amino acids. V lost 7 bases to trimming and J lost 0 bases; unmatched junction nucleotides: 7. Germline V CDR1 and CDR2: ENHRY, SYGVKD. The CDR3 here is CAITPGQGEANYGYTF. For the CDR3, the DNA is TGTGCCATCACCCCGGGACAGGGGGAAGCTAACTATGGCTACACCTTC.

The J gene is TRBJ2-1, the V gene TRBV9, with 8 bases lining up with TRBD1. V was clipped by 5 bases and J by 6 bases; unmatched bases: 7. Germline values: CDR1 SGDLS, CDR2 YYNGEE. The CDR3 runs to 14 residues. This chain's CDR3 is CASREGQGRNEQFF. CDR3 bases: TGTGCCAGCAGGGAAGGACAGGGTCGCAATGAGCAGTTCTTC.

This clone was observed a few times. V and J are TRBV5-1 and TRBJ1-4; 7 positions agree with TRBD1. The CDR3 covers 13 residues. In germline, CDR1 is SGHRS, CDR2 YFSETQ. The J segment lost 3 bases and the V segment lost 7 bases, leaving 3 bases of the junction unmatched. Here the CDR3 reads CASQGGPNEKLFF. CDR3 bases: TGCGCCAGCCAGGGGGGACCTAATGAAAAACTGTTTTTT.

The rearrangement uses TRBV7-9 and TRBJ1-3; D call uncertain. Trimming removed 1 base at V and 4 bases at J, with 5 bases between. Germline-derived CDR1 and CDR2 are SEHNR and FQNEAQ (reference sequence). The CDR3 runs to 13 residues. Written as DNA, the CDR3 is TGTGCCAGCAGCTTAGGAGGAGGAAACACCATATATTTT. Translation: CASSLGGGNTIYF.